The 5 T cell receptor beta chains below all came from one sample that was sequenced in a study of cytomegalovirus exposure and HLA in healthy donors. The PCR ran on 60 Vbeta and 13 Jbeta primers. The data were produced by immunoSEQ multiplex PCR, yet TCRdb's version contains in-frame clones alone and is incomplete. The data hold roughly 69,000 clones, with more than 75% observed a single time. Input material: PBMCs. The receptors come from a man aged 18 to 30 in good health and CMV-seronegative.

This clone was seen a handful of times. This chain uses TRBV9 with TRBJ1-1, with a tentative D call TRBD1 (5 bases). V was trimmed by 3 bases and J by 5 bases, leaving 17 bases between them. The CDR3 runs to 15 residues. CDR1 and CDR2 from the germline V gene are SGDLS and YYNGEE. The CDR3 bases are TGTGCCAGCAGCGGAGGGGACGGGGGGAGAACTGAAGCTTTCTTT. This gives the protein CASSGGDGGRTEAFF.

V is TRBV6-1 and J is TRBJ2-7, with D possibly being TRBD2 (7 bases). V lost 2 bases and J lost 2, with 13 bases in between. The CDR3 consists of 15 residues. Germline lookup yields CDR1 MNHNS and CDR2 SASEGT. The CDR3 reads CASSELGGGPYEQYF. DNA of the CDR3: TGTGCCAGCAGTGAACTTGGGGGGGGCCCCTACGAGCAGTACTTC.

This clone was recorded once. The chain has TRBV28 and TRBJ2-7; the D gene is possibly TRBD1 (6 bases). V gave up 8 bases and J gave up 3 bases, with 14 bases separating them. Germline loops: CDR1 MDHEN, CDR2 SYDVKM. The CDR3 is 13 amino acids. CDR3 nucleotides: TGTGCCAGCCTAAACCGGGACAACTACGAGCAGTACGTC. As protein: CASLNRDNYEQYV.

V usage is TRBV12-2 and J usage is TRBJ1-2; the table's TRBD1 call for D was not verified on the DNA. TRBV12-2 is termed a pseudogene. The CDR3 has 13 amino acids. In DNA form, the CDR3 reads TGTGCAAGTCGCTGTCGACAGGGAGGAGGCTACACCTTC. This sequence encodes CASRCRQGGGYTF.

The chain couples TRBV5-1 to TRBJ2-2; TRBD1 agrees at 10 bases. This CDR3 spans 17 amino acids. CDR1 is SGHRS and CDR2 is YFSETQ in the germline V gene. Trimming cost V 2 bases and J 4 bases; bases outside gene matches: 8. CDR3 sequence: CASSLTPGQGSTGELFF. The DNA for the CDR3 is TGCGCCAGCAGCTTAACGCCGGGACAGGGGTCCACCGGGGAGCTGTTTTTT.